Following are 17 T cell receptor beta chains from one sample sequenced in a study of T cells expressing NK-cell markers (dated by TCRdb to 2018 to 2020). Library prep was done by 5' RACE. TCRdb names Illumina HiSeq 2000 as the instrument used. TCRdb reprocessed the sequencing reads and holds a single record per CDR3 protein sequence, with no DNA. In this sample's table one finds under 500,000 distinct CDR3 sequences. Clones ranked in the top ten supply approximately 6.8% of the sample. The sample was blood T cells: a sorted CD56 or NKG2C T cell subset, CD4+ or CD8+ T cells, or bulk PBMC T cells (not recorded which). The receptors originated from a woman aged 18 to 75 in good health.

The chain links TRBV20-1 to TRBJ1-1. CDR3 size: 15 residues. Germline V gene lookup returns CDR1 DFQATT and CDR2 SNEGSKA (reference sequence). This CDR3 reads CSARAIWRGSTEAFF.

The chain employs TRBV19 and TRBJ2-7; TCRdb gives TRBD1 as the D gene, but with no DNA this cannot be confirmed. The CDR3 extends over 14 amino acids. CDR1 is LNHDA and CDR2 is SQIVND in the germline V gene (reference sequence). The CDR3 is CASSIGGTDYEQYF.

The rearrangement links TRBV29-1 to TRBJ1-2. The length of the CDR3 is 16 residues. The germline CDR1 and CDR2 sequences are SQVTM and ANQGSEA. The CDR3 loop is CSVEAPRLASNYGYTF.

This chain joins TRBV20-1 and TRBJ2-3; TCRdb gives TRBD1 as the D gene, but with no DNA this cannot be confirmed. Per germline, CDR1 DFQATT and CDR2 SNEGSKA (reference sequence). CDR3 length: 15 amino acids. CDR3 residues: CSAFSSTGRTDTQYF.

The rearrangement joins TRBV20-1 to TRBJ2-6. Germline V gene data show CDR1 as DFQATT and CDR2 as SNEGSKA (reference sequence). This CDR3 contains 14 residues. CDR3: CSALDVAGANVLTF.

This sequence joins TRBV2 and TRBJ1-1. This CDR3 contains 15 residues. Germline V gene sequence: CDR1 SNHLY, CDR2 FYNNEI. The CDR3 sequence is CASSEVGGSYTEAFF. Based on the CDR3 plus reference TRBV2 and TRBJ1-1, the full variable domain is EPEVTQTPSHQVTQMGQEVILRCVPISNHLYFYWYRQILGQKVEFLVSFYNNEISEKSEIFDDQFSVERPDGSNFTLKIRSTKLEDSAMYFCASSEVGGSYTEAFFGQGTRLTVV.

The chain employs TRBV6-5 and TRBJ2-1; there is no DNA to check the TCRdb D call of TRBD2. Looked up from germline, CDR1 is MNHEY and CDR2 is SVGAGI. The CDR3 length is 13 residues. CDR3 sequence reads: CASSLEGIYEQFF.

The chain joins TRBV18 to TRBJ2-3; TCRdb's assignment of TRBD2 cannot be checked, as there is no DNA. The CDR3 runs 16 residues. CDR1 is KGHSH, CDR2 LQKENI, per germline. The CDR3 sequence: CASSPTGLAGVDTQYF. Full variable domain (remainder filled in from reference TRBV18 and TRBJ2-3): NAGVMQNPRHLVRRRGQEARLRCSPMKGHSHVYWYRQLPEEGLKFMVYLQKENIIDESGMPKERFSAEFPKEGPSILRIQQVVRGDSAAYFCASSPTGLAGVDTQYFGPGTRLTVL.

The V and J genes are TRBV5-1 and TRBJ2-3. Germline V gives CDR1 SGHRS, CDR2 YFSETQ. The CDR3 spans 16 residues. CDR3 sequence reads: CASSPAWGSYTDTQYF. The whole variable domain, remainder taken from reference TRBV5-1 and TRBJ2-3, is KAGVTQTPRYLIKTRGQQVTLSCSPISGHRSVSWYQQTPGQGLQFLFEYFSETQRNKGNFPGRFSGRQFSNSRSEMNVSTLELGDSALYLCASSPAWGSYTDTQYFGPGTRLTVL.

The chain uses TRBV29-1 and TRBJ1-1. This CDR3 is built from 11 residues. CDR1 is SQVTM, CDR2 ANQGSEA, per germline. The CDR3: CSVERDTEAFF.

The chain recombines TRBV7-2 with TRBJ2-3; TCRdb returns TRBD2, unconfirmable since there is no DNA. Germline V gene lookup returns CDR1 SGHTA and CDR2 FQGNSA. The CDR3 has 15 amino acids. The CDR3 here is CASRDSGKGTDTQYF.

V gene TRBV20-1 combines with J gene TRBJ2-5; without DNA, the TCRdb call of TRBD1 cannot be checked. The CDR3 has 15 residues. The germline V gene encodes CDR1 DFQATT and CDR2 SNEGSKA (reference sequence). The CDR3 is CSARDMGPGYGTQYF.

The chain uses TRBV6-2 or TRBV6-3 and TRBJ2-1; checking the TCRdb D call of TRBD1 is not possible without DNA. Germline assignment: CDR1 MNHEY and CDR2 SVGEGT. The CDR3 totals 12 residues. The CDR3 loop reads CASTQARGEQFF.

The chain's CDR3 is CASSPDQAEDTQYF. The gene calls are TRBV4-3 and TRBJ2-3. This CDR3 comprises 14 residues. The germline gives CDR1 LGHNA, CDR2 YSLEER.

V gene TRBV11-2 combines with J gene TRBJ1-5; TCRdb's assignment of TRBD1 cannot be checked, as there is no DNA. There are 16 residues in the CDR3. Germline values: CDR1 SGHAT, CDR2 FQNNGV. The CDR3 sequence: CASSPTSDRGSQPQHF.

The CDR3 sequence: CASSPSTDYEQYF. The gene calls are TRBV12-3 or TRBV12-4 and TRBJ2-7. There are 13 residues in the CDR3.

The chain combines TRBV11-3 with TRBJ2-5; TCRdb's assignment of TRBD1 cannot be checked, as there is no DNA. The germline CDR1 and CDR2 sequences are SGHNT and YENEEA. The length of the CDR3 is 17 residues. This CDR3 is CASSLETGTGASGTQYF. Filled out from reference TRBV11-3 and TRBJ2-5, the complete variable domain reads EAGVVQSPRYKIIEKKQPVAFWCNPISGHNTLYWYLQNLGQGPELLIRYENEEAVDDSQLPKDRFSAERLKGVDSTLKIQPAELGDSAVYLCASSLETGTGASGTQYFGPGTRLLVL.